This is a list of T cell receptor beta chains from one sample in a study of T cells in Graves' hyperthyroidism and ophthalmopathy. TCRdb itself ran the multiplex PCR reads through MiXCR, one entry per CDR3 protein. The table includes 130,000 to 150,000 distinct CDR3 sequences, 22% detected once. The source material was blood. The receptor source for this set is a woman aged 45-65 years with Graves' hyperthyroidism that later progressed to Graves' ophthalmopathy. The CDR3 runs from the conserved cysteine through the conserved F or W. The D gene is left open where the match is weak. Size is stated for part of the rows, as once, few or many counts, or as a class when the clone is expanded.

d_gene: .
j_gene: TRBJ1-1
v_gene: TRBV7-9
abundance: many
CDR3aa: CASSLDLHTVEAFF
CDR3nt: TGTGCCAGCAGCTTAGATCTTCACACAGTCGAAGCTTTCTTT

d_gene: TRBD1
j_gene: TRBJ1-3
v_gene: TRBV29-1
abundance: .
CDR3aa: CSGITGGAGNTIYF
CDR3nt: TGCAGCGGGATTACAGGGGGCGCGGGAAACACCATATATTTT

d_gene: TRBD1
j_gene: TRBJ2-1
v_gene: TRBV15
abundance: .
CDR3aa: CATSRDLADRSSYNEQFF
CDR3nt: TGTGCCACCAGCAGAGATCTTGCGGACAGGAGCTCCTACAATGAGCAGTTCTTC

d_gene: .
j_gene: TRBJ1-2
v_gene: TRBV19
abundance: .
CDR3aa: CASSIMGNYGYTF
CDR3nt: TGTGCCAGTAGTATTATGGGGAACTATGGCTACACCTTC

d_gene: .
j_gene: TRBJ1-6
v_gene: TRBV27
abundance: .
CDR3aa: CASRETGGGNSPLHF
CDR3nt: TGTGCCAGCAGAGAGACAGGCGGGGGTAATTCACCCCTCCACTTT

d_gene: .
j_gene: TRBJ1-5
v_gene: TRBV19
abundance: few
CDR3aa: CASRDTVNQPQHF
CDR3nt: TGTGCCAGTAGGGACACGGTCAATCAGCCCCAGCATTTT

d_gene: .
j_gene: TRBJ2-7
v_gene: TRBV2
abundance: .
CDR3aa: CASTVTGSSYEQYF
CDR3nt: TGTGCCAGCACAGTGACAGGTAGCTCCTACGAGCAGTACTTC

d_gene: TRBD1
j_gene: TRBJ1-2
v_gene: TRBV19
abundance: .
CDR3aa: CASSASGTGNADGYTF
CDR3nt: TGTGCCAGTAGCGCTTCCGGGACAGGGAATGCGGATGGCTACACCTTC

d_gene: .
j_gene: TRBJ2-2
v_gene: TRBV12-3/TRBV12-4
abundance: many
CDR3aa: CASSLAGVGGELFF
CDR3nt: TGTGCCAGCAGTTTAGCGGGAGTTGGCGGGGAGCTGTTTTTT

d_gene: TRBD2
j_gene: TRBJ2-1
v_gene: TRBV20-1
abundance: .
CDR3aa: CSARDTGRGSSYNEQFF
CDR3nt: TGCAGTGCTAGAGATACTGGGCGGGGGAGCTCCTACAATGAGCAGTTCTTC

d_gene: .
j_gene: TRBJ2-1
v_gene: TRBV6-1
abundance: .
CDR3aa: CASSEPVGGEQFF
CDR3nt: TGTGCCAGCAGTGAACCCGTGGGGGGTGAGCAGTTCTTC